The 15 T cell receptor beta chains given below trace back to one sample, sequenced in a study of response to subunit inactivated influenza vaccine. TCRdb used MiXCR to reprocess the RT-PCR reads, holding one entry per CDR3 protein. The sample includes 500,000 to 600,000 distinct CDR3 sequences, approximately 7.1% of them seen just once. Material: PBMCs from blood, obtained about 23 months after vaccination. These receptors were taken from a man between 50 and 70 years old who received an inactivated influenza vaccine.

This clonotype was seen many times. This chain joins TRBV5-5 and TRBJ2-5; 8 bases line up with TRBD1. Germline V gene lookup returns CDR1 SGHKS and CDR2 YYEKEE (reference sequence). V lost 1 base, J lost 5 bases, and 10 bases stayed unmatched. The CDR3 length is 16 residues. For the CDR3, the DNA is TGTGCCAGCAGCTTGTCTTTCCAGGGGGCTTATGAGACCCAGTACTTC. As protein: CASSLSFQGAYETQYF. The whole variable domain, remainder taken from reference TRBV5-5 and TRBJ2-5, is DAGVTQSPTHLIKTRGQQVTLRCSPISGHKSVSWYQQVLGQGPQFIFQYYEKEERGRGNFPDRFSARQFPNYSSELNVNALLLGDSALYLCASSLSFQGAYETQYFGPGTRLLVL.

This rearrangement joins TRBV30 to TRBJ1-6, with unresolved D. The V end was cut by 3 bases, the J end by 9 bases, with 6 bases between. Germline assignment: CDR1 GTSNPN and CDR2 SVGIG (reference sequence). CDR3 size: 11 residues. CDR3 sequence: CAWRIGSPLHF. CDR3 nucleotide sequence: TGTGCCTGGAGGATAGGTTCACCCCTCCACTTT.

The gene calls are TRBV11-3 and TRBJ2-5; TRBD2 agrees at 8 bases. This CDR3 comprises 16 residues. V shed 8 bases, J shed 0 bases, and the junction held 11 bases outside the gene matches. Germline CDR1 SGHNT, CDR2 YENEEA. The CDR3 nucleotides read TGTGCCAGCGGGGTAGCGGGGACCTCGTACCAAGAGACCCAGTACTTC. Amino acids: CASGVAGTSYQETQYF.

This clonotype has only a few counts. The J gene is TRBJ2-1, the V gene TRBV29-1; 8 nucleotides align to TRBD2. Germline-derived CDR1 and CDR2 are SQVTM and ANQGSEA. The junction had 13 bases not matched to a gene; V was cut back by 4 bases and J by 8 bases. The CDR3 loop spans 15 amino acids. CDR3 amino acids: CSVVSRLAQIYEQFF. The CDR3 coding sequence is TGCAGCGTTGTTTCGAGACTAGCGCAAATCTATGAGCAGTTCTTC.

V is TRBV20-1 and J is TRBJ2-5; a possible D gene is TRBD2 (6 bases). The germline CDR1 and CDR2 sequences are DFQATT and SNEGSKA (reference sequence). This CDR3 comprises 17 residues. V lost 0 bases and J 1 base, leaving 18 bases between the germline ends. The CDR3 spells CSARDPRGGSSQETQYF. The DNA for the CDR3 is TGCAGTGCTAGAGATCCGCGGGGTGGCTCGTCCCAAGAGACCCAGTACTTC.

This clonotype has ten or more counts. The chain carries TRBV4-2 and TRBJ1-6, with no clear D. Germline CDR1 LGHNA, CDR2 YNFKEQ. This CDR3 contains 16 residues. V was cut by 0 bases and J by 10 bases, with 16 bases left in between. The CDR3 DNA sequence: TGTGCCAGCAGCCAAGATCTGGGCAGTCTCCTCTCACCCCTCCACTTT. This sequence encodes CASSQDLGSLLSPLHF.

The chain joins TRBV5-8 to TRBJ2-1; D gene unclear. V was trimmed by 3 bases and J by 4 bases, leaving 8 bases between them. Germline assignment: CDR1 SGHTS and CDR2 YDEGEE. CDR3 length: 13 residues. In DNA, the CDR3 is TGTGCCAGCAGCTCATACGCTTACAATGAGCAGTTCTTC. Its translation: CASSSYAYNEQFF.

This chain joins TRBV7-9 and TRBJ1-6; D is perhaps TRBD1 (5 bases). The CDR3 is 14 residues long. The germline V gene encodes CDR1 SEHNR and CDR2 FQNEAQ (reference sequence). Trimming removed 2 bases at V and 11 bases at J, with 13 bases between. CDR3 protein: CASSLRDTGAPLHF. The CDR3 nucleotides are TGTGCCAGCAGCTTACGAGATACGGGGGCACCCCTCCACTTT.

This clonotype was detected a few times. The chain combines TRBV28 with TRBJ1-2; D gene uncertain. CDR1 is MDHEN and CDR2 is SYDVKM in the germline V gene. The CDR3 loop spans 12 amino acids. V lost 2 bases and J 8 bases, leaving 9 bases between the germline ends. CDR3 region: CASSLDPWGYTF. The CDR3 nucleotides are TGTGCCAGCAGTTTAGACCCCTGGGGCTACACCTTC.

V usage is TRBV28 and J usage is TRBJ2-7, with TRBD2 identical over 10 bases. V lost 7 bases and J lost 4; bases outside the gene matches: 7. This CDR3 is 14 amino acids long. Germline V lookup: CDR1 MDHEN, CDR2 SYDVKM. The CDR3 protein is CASIPSGSGYEQYF. The DNA for the CDR3 is TGTGCCAGCATTCCTAGCGGGAGTGGATACGAGCAGTACTTC.

This clonotype was detected a few times. The chain uses TRBV7-2 and TRBJ2-2, with D hard to call. The CDR3 covers 14 residues. V was shortened by 3 bases and J by 3 bases, with 8 bases between the two germline ends. The germline V gene has CDR1 SGHTA and CDR2 FQGNSA. The CDR3 reads CASSLYRDTGELFF. CDR3 nucleotides: TGTGCCAGCAGCTTGTACCGGGACACCGGGGAGCTGTTTTTT. Complete variable domain (other parts from reference TRBV7-2 and TRBJ2-2): GAGVSQSPSNKVTEKGKDVELRCDPISGHTALYWYRQSLGQGLEFLIYFQGNSAPDKSGLPSDRFSAERTGGSVSTLTIQRTQQEDSAVYLCASSLYRDTGELFFGEGSRLTVL.

This chain joins TRBV4-3 and TRBJ2-1; the match to TRBD2 covers 7 bases. The CDR3 consists of 19 residues. CDR1 is LGHNA, CDR2 YSLEER, per germline. Trimming removed 0 bases from V and 6 bases from J; junction bases left unmatched: 17. This CDR3 reads CASSQDRRTGGGSGNEQFF. CDR3 bases: TGCGCCAGCAGCCAAGATCGGAGGACTGGGGGGGGATCAGGCAATGAGCAGTTCTTC.

This sequence joins TRBV7-2 and TRBJ2-1; D is possibly TRBD1 (6 bases). The CDR3 contains 13 residues. Trimming stripped 3 bases from V and 6 bases from J, with 9 bases between. Germline V gene lookup returns CDR1 SGHTA and CDR2 FQGNSA. CDR3 sequence reads: CASSLLQGNEQFF. The CDR3 DNA follows: TGTGCCAGCAGCTTGTTACAGGGCAATGAGCAGTTCTTC.

Only a few counts were recorded for this clonotype. The rearrangement links TRBV29-1 to TRBJ2-5; D possibly corresponds to TRBD1 (6 bases). The CDR3 is 12 residues long. Germline loops: CDR1 SQVTM, CDR2 ANQGSEA. V lost 4 bases, J lost 2 bases, and 8 bases lay in between. CDR3 nucleotides: TGCAGCGTTGGGGGGCCGCAAGAGACCCAGTACTTC. This gives the protein CSVGGPQETQYF.

This clonotype turned up a few times. The chain employs TRBV11-2 and TRBJ2-7, with a possible D match to TRBD2 (5 bases). The CDR3 consists of 15 residues. V dropped 5 bases and J dropped 1 base, with 15 bases sitting between them. Germline V gene data show CDR1 as SGHAT and CDR2 as FQNNGV. CDR3 region: CASSTTSGHSYEQYF. The CDR3 DNA follows: TGTGCCAGCAGCACAACTAGTGGGCATTCCTACGAGCAGTACTTC.